The T cell receptor beta chain described here comes from a study of blood T cell repertoires in COVID-19. Study overall: Italy, Spain and the United States were the sources of the convalescent and acute COVID-19 samples. T cells, B-cell-depleted T cells, or PBMCs provided the cDNA or gDNA that served as material.

Per the original methods: Reference gene primers were amplified, and this amplification served to estimate nucleated cell counts. The method was immunoSEQ multiplex PCR; TCRdb's version includes in-frame clones alone and lacks a portion of them. The DNA gave D and trimming, while V, J and clone size come from that table. The table records hundreds of thousands of clones, just under 85% of them present only once. Germline-derived CDR1 and CDR2 are SGHRS and YFSETQ. The V and J ends lost 7 bases and 2 bases respectively, with 14 bases between them. The CDR3 sequence is 14 residues long. This chain connects TRBV5-1 to TRBJ2-3; TRBD2 is a possible D gene (7 bases). This clonotype originated in an elderly woman with acute or convalescent COVID-19. Sequencing was carried out using peripheral blood. CDR3: CASGGGSPTDTQYF. In DNA, the CDR3 is TGCGCCAGCGGCGGGGGCAGCCCCACAGATACGCAGTATTTT.